The subject of this entry is one TCR beta chain. Its antigen is unknown. The PCR was carried out with 60 Vbeta primers and 13 Jbeta primers. The table came from immunoSEQ multiplex PCR; TCRdb's copy has only in-frame clones and leaves some out. This repertoire includes fewer than 110,000 clones. These data are taken from a study of cytomegalovirus exposure and HLA in healthy donors. Germline loops: CDR1 SGDLS, CDR2 YYNGEE. This CDR3 has 17 residues. Losses at the gene ends were 0 bases for V and 4 bases for J; bases not matched to a gene: 7. Study-wide results and caveats: Previously analyzed data showed that most TCR beta V segments were productive at a frequency of about 90% or about 30%.

V usage is TRBV9 and J usage is TRBJ2-2; 9 positions agree with TRBD1. This sequence originates from a man aged 40-49 years in good health and CMV-seronegative. The sequencing sample was made of PBMCs. This chain's CDR3 is CASSVGRGQGSTGELFF. The CDR3, as DNA: TGTGCCAGCAGCGTAGGAAGGGGACAGGGATCCACCGGGGAGCTGTTTTTT.